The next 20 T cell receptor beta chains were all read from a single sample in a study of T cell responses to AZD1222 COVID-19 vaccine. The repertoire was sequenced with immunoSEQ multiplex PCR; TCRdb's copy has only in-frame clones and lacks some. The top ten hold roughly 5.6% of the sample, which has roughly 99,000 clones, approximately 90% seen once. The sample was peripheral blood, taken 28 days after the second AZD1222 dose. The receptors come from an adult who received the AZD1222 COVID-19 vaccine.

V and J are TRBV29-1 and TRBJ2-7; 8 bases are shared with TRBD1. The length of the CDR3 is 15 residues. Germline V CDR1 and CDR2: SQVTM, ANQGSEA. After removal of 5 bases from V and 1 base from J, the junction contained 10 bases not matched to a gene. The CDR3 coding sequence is TGCAGCGTTTCAAACTCCGGGACAGGTTCCTACGAGCAGTACTTC. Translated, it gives CSVSNSGTGSYEQYF.

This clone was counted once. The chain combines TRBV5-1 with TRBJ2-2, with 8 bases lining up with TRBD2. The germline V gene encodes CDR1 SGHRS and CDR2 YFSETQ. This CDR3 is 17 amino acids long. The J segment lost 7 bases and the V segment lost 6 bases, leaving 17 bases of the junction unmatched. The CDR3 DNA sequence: TGCGCCAGCACCCCCCGGGGGAAGCGGGAGAATTTCGGGGAGCTGTTTTTT. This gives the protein CASTPRGKRENFGELFF.

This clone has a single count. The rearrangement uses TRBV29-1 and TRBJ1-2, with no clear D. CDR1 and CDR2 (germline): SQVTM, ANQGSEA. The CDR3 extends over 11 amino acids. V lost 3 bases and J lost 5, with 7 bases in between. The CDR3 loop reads CSVDSQYGYTF. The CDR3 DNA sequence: TGCAGCGTTGACAGCCAGTATGGCTACACCTTC.

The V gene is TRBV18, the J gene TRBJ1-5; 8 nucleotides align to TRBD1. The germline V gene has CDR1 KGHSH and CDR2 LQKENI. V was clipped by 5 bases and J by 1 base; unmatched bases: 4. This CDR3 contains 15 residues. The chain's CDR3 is CASSGQGGSNQPQHF. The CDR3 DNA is TGTGCCAGCTCAGGACAGGGTGGGAGCAATCAGCCCCAGCATTTT. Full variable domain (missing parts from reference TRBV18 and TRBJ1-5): NAGVMQNPRHLVRRRGQEARLRCSPMKGHSHVYWYRQLPEEGLKFMVYLQKENIIDESGMPKERFSAEFPKEGPSILRIQQVVRGDSAAYFCASSGQGGSNQPQHFGDGTRLSIL.

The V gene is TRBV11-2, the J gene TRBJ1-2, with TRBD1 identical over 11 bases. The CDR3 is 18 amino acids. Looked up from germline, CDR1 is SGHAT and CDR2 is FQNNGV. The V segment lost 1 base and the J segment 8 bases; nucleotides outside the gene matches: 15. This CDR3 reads CASSLVVSVGQGAQGYTF. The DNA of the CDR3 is TGTGCCAGCAGCTTAGTAGTATCGGTAGGACAGGGGGCGCAAGGCTACACCTTC.

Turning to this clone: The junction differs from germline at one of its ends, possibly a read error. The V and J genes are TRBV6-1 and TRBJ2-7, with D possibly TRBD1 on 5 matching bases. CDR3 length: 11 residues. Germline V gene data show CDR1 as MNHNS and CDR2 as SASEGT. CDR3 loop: CASSDREGLNF. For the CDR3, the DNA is TGTGCCAGCAGTGACAGGGAAGGGTTGAACTTC.

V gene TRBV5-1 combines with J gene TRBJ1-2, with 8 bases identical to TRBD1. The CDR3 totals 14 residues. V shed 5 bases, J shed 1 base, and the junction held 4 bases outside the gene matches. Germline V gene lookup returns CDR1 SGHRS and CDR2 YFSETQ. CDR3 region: CASRGQEHNYGYTF. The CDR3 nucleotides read TGCGCCAGCAGGGGACAGGAGCATAACTATGGCTACACCTTC.

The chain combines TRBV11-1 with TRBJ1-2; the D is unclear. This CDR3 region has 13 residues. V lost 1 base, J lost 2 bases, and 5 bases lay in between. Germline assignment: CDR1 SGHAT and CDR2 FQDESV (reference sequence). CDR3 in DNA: TGTGCCAGCAGCTTAGGTCACAACTATGGCTACACCTTC. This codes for CASSLGHNYGYTF.

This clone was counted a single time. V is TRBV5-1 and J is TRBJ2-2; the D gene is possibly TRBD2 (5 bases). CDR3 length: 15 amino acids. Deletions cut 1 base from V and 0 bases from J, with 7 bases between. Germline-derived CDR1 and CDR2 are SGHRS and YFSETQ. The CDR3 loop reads CASSLTRSNTGELFF. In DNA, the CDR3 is TGCGCCAGCAGCTTGACTAGATCGAACACCGGGGAGCTGTTTTTT.

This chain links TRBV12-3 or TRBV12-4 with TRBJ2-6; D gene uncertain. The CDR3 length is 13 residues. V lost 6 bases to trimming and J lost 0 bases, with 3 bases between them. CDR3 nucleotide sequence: TGTGCCAGCAGCCGCTCTGGGGCCAACGTCCTGACTTTC. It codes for CASSRSGANVLTF.

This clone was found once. This chain's CDR3 is CASSERHWGEGKETQYF. The CDR3 DNA reads as TGTGCCAGCAGTGAAAGGCATTGGGGGGAGGGGAAAGAGACCCAGTACTTC. J is TRBJ2-5 and V is TRBV6-1, with 7 bases lining up with TRBD2. The CDR3 contains 17 residues. Trimming cost V 2 bases and J 3 bases; bases outside gene matches: 12. The germline CDR1 and CDR2 sequences are MNHNS and SASEGT.

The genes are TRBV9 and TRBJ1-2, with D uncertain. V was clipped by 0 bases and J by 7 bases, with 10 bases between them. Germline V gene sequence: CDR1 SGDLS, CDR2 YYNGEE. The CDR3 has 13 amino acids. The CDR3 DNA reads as TGTGCCAGCAGCGTAGCCATCTCTGGTGGCTACACCTTC. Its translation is CASSVAISGGYTF.

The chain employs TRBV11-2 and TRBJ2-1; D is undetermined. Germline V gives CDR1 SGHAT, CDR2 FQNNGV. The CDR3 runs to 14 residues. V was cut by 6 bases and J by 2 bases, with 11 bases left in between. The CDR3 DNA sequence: TGTGCCAGCAGTCGGACCACCACCTACAATGAGCAGTTCTTC. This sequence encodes CASSRTTTYNEQFF.

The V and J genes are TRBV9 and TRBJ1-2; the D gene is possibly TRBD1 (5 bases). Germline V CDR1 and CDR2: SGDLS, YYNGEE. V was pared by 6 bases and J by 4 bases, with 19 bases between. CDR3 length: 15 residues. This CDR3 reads CASNLGAGTSYGYTF. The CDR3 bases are TGTGCCAGCAACTTAGGGGCAGGGACGAGCTATGGCTACACCTTC.

The CDR3 bases are TGTGCCAGCAGCGTAGGGGCATTGAGCACAGATACGCAGTATTTT. Its translation is CASSVGALSTDTQYF. The V call is TRBV9, the J call TRBJ2-3; no clear D. Germline V gene sequence: CDR1 SGDLS, CDR2 YYNGEE. This CDR3 region has 15 residues. Trimming took 0 bases from V and 0 from J, leaving 8 bases between them.

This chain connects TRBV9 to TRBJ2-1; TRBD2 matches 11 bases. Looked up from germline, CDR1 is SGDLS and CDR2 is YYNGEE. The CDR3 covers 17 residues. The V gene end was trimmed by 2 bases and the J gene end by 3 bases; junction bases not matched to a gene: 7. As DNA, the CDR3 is TGTGCCAGCAGCGTTAAAGCGACTAGCGGGGACTACAATGAGCAGTTCTTC. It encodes CASSVKATSGDYNEQFF.

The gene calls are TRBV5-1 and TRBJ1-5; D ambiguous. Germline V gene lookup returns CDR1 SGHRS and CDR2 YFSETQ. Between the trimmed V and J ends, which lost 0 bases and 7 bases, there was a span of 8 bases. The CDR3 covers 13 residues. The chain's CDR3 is CASSLEVDQPQHF. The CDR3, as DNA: TGCGCCAGCAGCTTGGAGGTGGACCAGCCCCAGCATTTT.

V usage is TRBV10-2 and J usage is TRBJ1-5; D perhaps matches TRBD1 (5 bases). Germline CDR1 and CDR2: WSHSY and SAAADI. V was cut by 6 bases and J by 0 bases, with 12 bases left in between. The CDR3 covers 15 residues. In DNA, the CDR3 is TGCGCCAGCAGCCTCTCAGGGAATAGCAATCAGCCCCAGCATTTT. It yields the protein CASSLSGNSNQPQHF.

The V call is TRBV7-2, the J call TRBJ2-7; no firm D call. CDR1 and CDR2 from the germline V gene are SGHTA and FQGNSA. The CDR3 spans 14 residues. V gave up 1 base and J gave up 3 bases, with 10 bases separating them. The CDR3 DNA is TGTGCCAGCAGCTTAGAGCCTACAATCTACGAGCAGTACTTC. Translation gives CASSLEPTIYEQYF.

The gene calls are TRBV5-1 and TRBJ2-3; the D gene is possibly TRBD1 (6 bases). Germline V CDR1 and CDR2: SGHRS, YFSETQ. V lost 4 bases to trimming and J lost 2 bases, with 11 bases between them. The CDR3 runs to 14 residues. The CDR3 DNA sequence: TGCGCCAGCAGCGACGGGACACCCACAGATACGCAGTATTTT. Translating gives CASSDGTPTDTQYF.